Following are 4 T cell receptor beta chains from one sample sequenced in a study of blood T cells in healthy people across ages. A second 7 to 11 cycle PCR used barcoded and J-beta primers. A single record per CDR3 protein comes from TCRdb applying MiXCR to the 5' RACE reads. The data show roughly 1,500,000 distinct CDR3 sequences, 30% to 40% seen once. Sample: blood. The receptor set was obtained from a woman in her 30s in good health.

In nucleotides, the CDR3 is TGCGCCAGCAGCCAAAACACTGCGAGGGGCCGCAATCAGCCCCAGCATTTT. It is translated as CASSQNTARGRNQPQHF. V is TRBV4-1 and J is TRBJ1-5, with D possibly matching TRBD1 (5 bases). The V end lost 2 bases, the J end lost 2 bases, and 16 bases lay between the germline ends. CDR1 and CDR2 from the germline V gene are MGHRA and YSYEKL. CDR3 length equals 17 residues.

This clonotype was observed a handful of times. The DNA for the CDR3 is TGTGCCAGCAGTCCCCCCCTATCAGGGATGACCCAGTACTTC. Translated, it gives CASSPPLSGMTQYF. This rearrangement joins TRBV28 to TRBJ2-5, with a weak D call TRBD1 (5 bases). From germline, CDR1 is MDHEN and CDR2 SYDVKM. The germline V and J ends were trimmed by 5 bases and 7 bases, with 17 bases remaining between them. This CDR3 region has 14 residues.

The gene calls are TRBV10-3 and TRBJ1-2, with a weak D call TRBD1 (5 bases). Per germline, CDR1 ENHRY and CDR2 SYGVKD. The V gene lost 2 bases and the J gene lost 0 bases, with 10 bases spanning the gap. This CDR3 spans 15 amino acids. The CDR3 here is CAISEVGGPNYGYTF. Written as DNA, the CDR3 is TGTGCCATCAGTGAGGTGGGGGGTCCTAACTATGGCTACACCTTC.

V gene TRBV11-2 combines with J gene TRBJ2-1; TRBD1 might be the D (5 bases). This CDR3 comprises 12 residues. Germline V gene lookup returns CDR1 SGHAT and CDR2 FQNNGV. The V and J ends lost 1 base and 11 bases respectively, with 9 bases between them. CDR3 in amino acids: CASSLGQSKQFF. In DNA, the CDR3 is TGTGCCAGCAGCTTAGGACAGAGTAAGCAGTTCTTC. Based on the CDR3 plus reference TRBV11-2 and TRBJ2-1, the full variable domain is EAGVAQSPRYKIIEKRQSVAFWCNPISGHATLYWYQQILGQGPKLLIQFQNNGVVDDSQLPKDRFSAERLKGVDSTLKIQPAKLEDSAVYLCASSLGQSKQFFGPGTRLTVL.